A single sample is the source of the 9 T cell receptor beta chains below, sequenced in a study of T cell responses to AZD1222 COVID-19 vaccine. TCRdb's table, derived via immunoSEQ multiplex PCR, lists solely in-frame clones and lacks some. The repertoire includes around 170,000 clones, around 90% of them detected once, and 0.99% sits in the top ten. The sample consisted of peripheral blood, taken on day 0 of AZD1222 vaccination. The receptors were sampled from an adult in good health.

J is TRBJ2-1 and V is TRBV28; D ambiguous. Germline values: CDR1 MDHEN, CDR2 SYDVKM. The CDR3 sequence is 11 residues long. The V end lost 6 bases, the J end lost 10 bases, and 10 bases lay between the germline ends. The CDR3 region is CASSPPGEQFF. The CDR3 nucleotides are TGTGCCAGCAGCCCCCCTGGGGAGCAGTTCTTC.

J is TRBJ2-3 and V is TRBV7-9, with D perhaps assigned TRBD1 or TRBD2 (5 bases each). The V gene lost 5 bases and the J gene lost 2 bases, with 14 bases spanning the gap. There are 15 residues in the CDR3. Germline loops: CDR1 SEHNR, CDR2 FQNEAQ (reference sequence). In DNA form, the CDR3 reads TGTGCCAGCAGCATAGAGGGGCAGGTCACAGATACGCAGTATTTT. Amino acid sequence: CASSIEGQVTDTQYF.

The V and J genes are TRBV6-5 and TRBJ2-7, with 9 nucleotides matching TRBD1. Per the germline V gene, CDR1 is MNHEY and CDR2 is SVGAGI. With 6 bases clipped from V and 6 bases from J, the junction kept 9 bases outside the gene matches. The CDR3 has 14 residues. The CDR3 loop reads CASRPDRGTSEQYF. In nucleotides, the CDR3 is TGTGCCAGCAGACCGGACAGGGGAACTTCCGAGCAGTACTTC.

The V call is TRBV25-1, the J call TRBJ1-1; possible D gene TRBD1, 6 bases. V gave up 2 bases and J gave up 0 bases, with 10 bases separating them. Germline CDR1 is MGHDK and CDR2 is SYGVNS. The CDR3 has 15 residues. The CDR3 DNA follows: TGTGCCAGCAGTGAAATGGGGGGCTTGAACACTGAAGCTTTCTTT. Amino acid sequence: CASSEMGGLNTEAFF. The whole variable domain, remainder taken from reference TRBV25-1 and TRBJ1-1, is EADIYQTPRYLVIGTGKKITLECSQTMGHDKMYWYQQDPGMELHLIHYSYGVNSTEKGDLSSESTVSRIRTEHFPLTLESARPSHTSQYLCASSEMGGLNTEAFFGQGTRLTVV.

CDR3 region: CASSQAYNEQFF. CDR3 nucleotide sequence: TGTGCCAGCAGCCAAGCGTACAATGAGCAGTTCTTC. The chain combines TRBV7-8 with TRBJ2-1; no reliable D call. CDR1 is SGHVS, CDR2 FQNEAQ, per germline. The CDR3 is 12 residues long. V was trimmed by 5 bases and J by 4 bases, leaving 6 bases between them.

The chain couples TRBV28 to TRBJ1-5, with D unresolved. CDR3 length equals 15 residues. V lost 6 bases and J 0 bases, leaving 12 bases between the germline ends. Germline V CDR1 and CDR2: MDHEN, SYDVKM. Here the CDR3 reads CASSSSVDSNQPQHF. CDR3 bases: TGTGCCAGCAGCTCGTCAGTAGATAGCAATCAGCCCCAGCATTTT. The full variable domain, completed using reference TRBV28 and TRBJ1-5, is DVKVTQSSRYLVKRTGEKVFLECVQDMDHENMFWYRQDPGLGLRLIYFSYDVKMKEKGDIPEGYSVSREKKERFSLILESASTNQTSMYLCASSSSVDSNQPQHFGDGTRLSIL.

CDR3 nucleotide sequence: TGTGCCAGCAGCACCGGGACCAATCAGCCCCAGCATTTT. It translates to CASSTGTNQPQHF. V usage is TRBV7-2 and J usage is TRBJ1-5; a weak D match, TRBD1 (5 bases). V lost 5 bases, J lost 3 bases, and 8 bases lay in between. There are 13 residues in the CDR3. The germline gives CDR1 SGHTA, CDR2 FQGNSA.

The sample holds a few counts of this clone. This sequence joins TRBV3-1 (or the pseudogene TRBV3-2) and TRBJ1-2, with a weak D call TRBD1 (5 bases). V lost 0 bases and J lost 7, with 27 bases in between. CDR3 size: 19 residues. Germline V lookup: CDR1 LGHDT, CDR2 YNNKEL (reference sequence). CDR3: CASSQDFGKRGRSSPGYTF. The CDR3 region has the DNA TGTGCCAGCAGCCAAGATTTCGGGAAAAGGGGAAGGAGCTCCCCTGGCTACACCTTC.

The chain joins TRBV5-1 to TRBJ2-3; possible D gene TRBD2, 6 bases. Trimming left V 4 bases short and J 2 bases short, with 14 bases between. This CDR3 is 15 amino acids long. Germline loops: CDR1 SGHRS, CDR2 YFSETQ. CDR3 loop: CASSRERTHTDTQYF. For the CDR3, the DNA is TGCGCCAGCAGCCGGGAGCGGACCCACACAGATACGCAGTATTTT.